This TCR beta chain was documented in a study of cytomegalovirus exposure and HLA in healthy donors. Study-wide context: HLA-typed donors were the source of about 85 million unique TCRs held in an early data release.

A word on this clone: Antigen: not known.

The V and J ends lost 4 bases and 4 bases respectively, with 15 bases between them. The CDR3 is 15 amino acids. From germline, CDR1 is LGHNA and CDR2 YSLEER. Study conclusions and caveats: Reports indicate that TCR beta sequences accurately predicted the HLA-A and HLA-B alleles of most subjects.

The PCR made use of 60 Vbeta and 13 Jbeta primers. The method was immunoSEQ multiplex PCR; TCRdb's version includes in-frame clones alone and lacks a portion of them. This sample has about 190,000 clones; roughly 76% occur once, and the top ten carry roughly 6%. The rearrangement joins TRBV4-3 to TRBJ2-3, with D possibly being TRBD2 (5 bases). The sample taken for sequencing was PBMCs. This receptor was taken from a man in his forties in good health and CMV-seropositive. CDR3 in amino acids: CASSPRGVGADTQYF. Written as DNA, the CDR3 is TGCGCCAGCAGCCCCCGGGGAGTAGGCGCAGATACGCAGTATTTT.